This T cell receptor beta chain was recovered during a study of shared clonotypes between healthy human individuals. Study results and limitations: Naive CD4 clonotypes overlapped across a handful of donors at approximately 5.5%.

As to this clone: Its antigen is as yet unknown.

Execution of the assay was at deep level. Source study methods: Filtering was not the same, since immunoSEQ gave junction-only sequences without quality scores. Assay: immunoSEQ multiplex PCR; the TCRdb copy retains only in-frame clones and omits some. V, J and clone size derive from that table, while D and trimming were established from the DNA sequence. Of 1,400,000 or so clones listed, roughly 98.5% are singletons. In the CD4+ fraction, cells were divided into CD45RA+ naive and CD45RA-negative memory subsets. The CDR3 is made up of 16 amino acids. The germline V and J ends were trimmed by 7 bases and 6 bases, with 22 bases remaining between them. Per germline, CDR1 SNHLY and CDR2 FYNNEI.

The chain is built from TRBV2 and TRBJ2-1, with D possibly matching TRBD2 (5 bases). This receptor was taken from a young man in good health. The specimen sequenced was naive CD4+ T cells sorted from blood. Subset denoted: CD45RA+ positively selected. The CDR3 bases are TGTGCCAGCACTGAGAGGGTAAGAAACGGCCTCAATGAGCAGTTCTTC. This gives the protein CASTERVRNGLNEQFF.